The T cell receptor beta chain described here comes from a study of early T cells in non-severe SARS-CoV-2 infection. For the study at large: The authors sequenced bulk RNA from unsorted whole blood, leaving chains unpaired.

A note on this clonotype: Its target is not known.

The CDR3 consists of 12 residues. V lost 6 bases and J lost 2; bases outside the gene matches: 2. Germline CDR1 reads SQVTM; CDR2 reads ANQGSEA. General study results and limits: Database matching using VDJdb favored anti-spike CD8 responses, with private and CD4 specificities left missing.

Attachment of unique molecular identifiers to individual cDNA molecules was performed. TCRdb re-derived calls from the 5' RACE reads in MiXCR, one entry per CDR3 protein. The sample holds roughly 53,000 distinct CDR3 sequences, approximately 10% seen once. This chain links TRBV29-1 with TRBJ2-7; 9 positions agree with TRBD2. Specimen: whole blood, collected at baseline. The TCR originated in an adult who was a healthcare worker with PCR-confirmed SARS-CoV-2 infection or an uninfected control (not recorded which). The DNA for the CDR3 is TGCAGCGTCCTAGCGGGAACCTACGAGCAGTACTTC. Translated, it gives CSVLAGTYEQYF.